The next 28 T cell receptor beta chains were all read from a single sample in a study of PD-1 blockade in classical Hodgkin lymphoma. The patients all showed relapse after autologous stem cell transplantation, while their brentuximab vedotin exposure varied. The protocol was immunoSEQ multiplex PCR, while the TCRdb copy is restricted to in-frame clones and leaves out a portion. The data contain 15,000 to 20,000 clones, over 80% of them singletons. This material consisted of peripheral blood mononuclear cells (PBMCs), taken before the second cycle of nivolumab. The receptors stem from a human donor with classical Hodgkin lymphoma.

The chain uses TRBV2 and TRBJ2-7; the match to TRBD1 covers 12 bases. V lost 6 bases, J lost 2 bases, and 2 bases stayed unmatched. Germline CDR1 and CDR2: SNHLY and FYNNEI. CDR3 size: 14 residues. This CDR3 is CASRGQGAAYEQYF. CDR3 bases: TGTGCCAGCAGGGGACAGGGGGCTGCCTACGAGCAGTACTTC.

The CDR3 DNA follows: TGTGCCAGCAGCTTCCCAGACTACAATGAGCAGTTCTTC. It specifies CASSFPDYNEQFF. The gene calls are TRBV11-2 and TRBJ2-1; D is uncertain. Deletions cut 3 bases from V and 3 bases from J, with 6 bases between. The CDR3 extends over 13 amino acids. Germline CDR1 reads SGHAT; CDR2 reads FQNNGV.

The CDR3 spells CASSPPGFSGNTIYF. CDR3 coding DNA: TGTGCCAGCAGCCCCCCTGGTTTCTCTGGAAACACCATATATTTT. The chain has TRBV7-9 and TRBJ1-3; no definite D call. This CDR3 has 15 residues. Germline CDR1 SEHNR, CDR2 FQNEAQ (reference sequence). Trimming cost V 5 bases and J 0 bases, with 11 bases left between them.

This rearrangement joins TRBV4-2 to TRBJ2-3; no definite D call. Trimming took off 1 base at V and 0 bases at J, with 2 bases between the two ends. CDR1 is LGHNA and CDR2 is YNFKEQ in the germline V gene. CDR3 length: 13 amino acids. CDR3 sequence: CASSQVSTDTQYF. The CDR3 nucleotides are TGTGCCAGCAGCCAAGTCAGCACAGATACGCAGTATTTT.

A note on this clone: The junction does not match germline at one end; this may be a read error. Here the CDR3 DNA reads TGTGCCAGCGGCGTAGGGGACAGACCAAATTCACCCCTCCACTTT. Amino acid sequence: CASGVGDRPNSPLHF. The V gene is TRBV9, the J gene TRBJ1-6; 7 bases match TRBD1. There are 15 residues in the CDR3. From germline, CDR1 is SGDLS and CDR2 YYNGEE.

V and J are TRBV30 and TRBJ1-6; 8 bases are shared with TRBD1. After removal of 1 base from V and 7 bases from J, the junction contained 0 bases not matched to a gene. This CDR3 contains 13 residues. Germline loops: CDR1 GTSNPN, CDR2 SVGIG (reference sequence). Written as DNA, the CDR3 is TGTGCCTGGAGTGGACAGGGGAATTCACCCCTCCACTTT. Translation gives CAWSGQGNSPLHF.

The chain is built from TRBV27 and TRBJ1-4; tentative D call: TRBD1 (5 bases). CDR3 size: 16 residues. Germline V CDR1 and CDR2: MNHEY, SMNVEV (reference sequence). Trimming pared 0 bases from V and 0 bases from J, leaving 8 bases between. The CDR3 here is CASSLSAGSTNEKLFF. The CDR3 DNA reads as TGTGCCAGCAGTTTATCAGCAGGGTCAACTAATGAAAAACTGTTTTTT.

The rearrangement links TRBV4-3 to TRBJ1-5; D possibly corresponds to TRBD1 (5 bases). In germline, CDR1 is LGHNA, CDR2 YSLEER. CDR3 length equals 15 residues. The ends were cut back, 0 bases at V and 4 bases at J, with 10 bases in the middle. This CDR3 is CASSQENGGNQPQHF. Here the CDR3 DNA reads TGCGCCAGCAGCCAAGAAAATGGGGGGAATCAGCCCCAGCATTTT.

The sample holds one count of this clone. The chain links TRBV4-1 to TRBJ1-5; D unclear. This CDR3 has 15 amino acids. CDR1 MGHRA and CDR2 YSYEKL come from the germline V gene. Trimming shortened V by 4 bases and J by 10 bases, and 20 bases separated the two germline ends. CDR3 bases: TGCGCCAGCAGCCGGGATAGATTGGGCGGGAGTCCCCAGCATTTT. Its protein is CASSRDRLGGSPQHF.

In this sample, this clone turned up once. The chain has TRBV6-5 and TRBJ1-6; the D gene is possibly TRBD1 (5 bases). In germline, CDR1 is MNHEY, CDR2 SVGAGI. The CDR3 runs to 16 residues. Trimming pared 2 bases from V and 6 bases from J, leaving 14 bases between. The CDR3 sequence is CASSYALGEANSPLHF. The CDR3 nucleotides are TGTGCCAGCAGTTACGCTTTGGGGGAAGCTAATTCACCCCTCCACTTT.

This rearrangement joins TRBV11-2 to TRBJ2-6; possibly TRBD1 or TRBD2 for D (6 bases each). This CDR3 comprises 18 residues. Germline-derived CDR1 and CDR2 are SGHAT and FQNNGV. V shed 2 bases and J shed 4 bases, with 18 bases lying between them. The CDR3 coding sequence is TGTGCCAGCAGCTTAAGGCTCGGGGGCGCGTGGGGGGCCAACGTCCTGACTTTC. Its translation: CASSLRLGGAWGANVLTF.

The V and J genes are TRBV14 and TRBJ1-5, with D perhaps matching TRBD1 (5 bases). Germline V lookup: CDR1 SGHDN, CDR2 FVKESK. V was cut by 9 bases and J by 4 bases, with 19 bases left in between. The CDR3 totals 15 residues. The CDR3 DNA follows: TGTGCCAGGCGGCCGGGACGGAAATCAAATCAGCCCCAGCATTTT. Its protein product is CARRPGRKSNQPQHF.

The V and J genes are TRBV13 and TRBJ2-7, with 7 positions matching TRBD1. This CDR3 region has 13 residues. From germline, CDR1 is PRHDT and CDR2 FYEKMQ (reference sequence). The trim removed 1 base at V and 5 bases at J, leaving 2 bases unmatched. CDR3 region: CASSLEDRHEQYF. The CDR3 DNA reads TGTGCCAGCAGCTTAGAGGACAGGCACGAGCAGTACTTC.

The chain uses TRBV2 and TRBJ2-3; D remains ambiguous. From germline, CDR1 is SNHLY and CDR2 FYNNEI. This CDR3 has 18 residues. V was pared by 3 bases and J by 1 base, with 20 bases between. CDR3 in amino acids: CASSEDEVSAVGTDTQYF. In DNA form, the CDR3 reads TGTGCCAGCAGTGAGGACGAAGTGTCTGCTGTTGGCACAGATACGCAGTATTTT.

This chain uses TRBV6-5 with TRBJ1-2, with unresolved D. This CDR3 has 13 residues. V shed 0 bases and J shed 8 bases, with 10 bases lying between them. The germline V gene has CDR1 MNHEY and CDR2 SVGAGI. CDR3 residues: CASSYSGRRGYTF. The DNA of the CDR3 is TGTGCCAGCAGTTACTCGGGTCGCAGAGGCTACACCTTC.

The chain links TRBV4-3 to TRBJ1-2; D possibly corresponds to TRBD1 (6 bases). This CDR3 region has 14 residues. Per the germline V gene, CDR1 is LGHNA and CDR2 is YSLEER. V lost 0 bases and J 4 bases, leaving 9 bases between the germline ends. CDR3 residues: CASSQDRGSYGYTF. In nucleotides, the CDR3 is TGCGCCAGCAGCCAAGACAGGGGCTCCTATGGCTACACCTTC.

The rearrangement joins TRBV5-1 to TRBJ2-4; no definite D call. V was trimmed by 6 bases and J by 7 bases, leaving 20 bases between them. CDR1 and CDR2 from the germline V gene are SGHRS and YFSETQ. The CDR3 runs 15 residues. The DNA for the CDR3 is TGCGCCAGCAAGAGAGCCACAACCGAAAGGAACATTCAGTACTTC. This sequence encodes CASKRATTERNIQYF.

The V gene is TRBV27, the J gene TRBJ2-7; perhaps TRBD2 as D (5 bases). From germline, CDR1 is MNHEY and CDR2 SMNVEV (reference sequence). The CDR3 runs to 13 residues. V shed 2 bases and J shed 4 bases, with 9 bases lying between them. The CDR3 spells CASSLTSGYEQYF. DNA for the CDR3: TGTGCCAGCAGTTTAACCTCGGGGTACGAGCAGTACTTC.

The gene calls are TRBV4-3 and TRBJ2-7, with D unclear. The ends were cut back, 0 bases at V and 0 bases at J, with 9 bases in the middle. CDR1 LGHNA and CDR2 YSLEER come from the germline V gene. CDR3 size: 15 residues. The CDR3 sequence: CASSQDVFRSYEQYF. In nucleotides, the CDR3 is TGCGCCAGCAGCCAAGATGTATTTCGCTCCTACGAGCAGTACTTC.

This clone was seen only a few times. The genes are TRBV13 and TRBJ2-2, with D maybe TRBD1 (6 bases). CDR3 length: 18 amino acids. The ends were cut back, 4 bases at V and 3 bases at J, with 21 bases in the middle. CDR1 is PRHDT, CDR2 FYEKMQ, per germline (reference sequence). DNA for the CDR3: TGTGCCAGCAGCTCCAACATATACCTGACAGGCGACACCGGGGAGCTGTTTTTT. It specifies CASSSNIYLTGDTGELFF.

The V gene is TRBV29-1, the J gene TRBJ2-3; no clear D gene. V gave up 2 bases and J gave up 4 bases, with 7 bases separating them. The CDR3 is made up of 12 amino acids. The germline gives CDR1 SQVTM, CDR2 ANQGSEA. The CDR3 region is CSVEPGPDTQYF. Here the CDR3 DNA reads TGCAGCGTTGAACCGGGTCCAGATACGCAGTATTTT.

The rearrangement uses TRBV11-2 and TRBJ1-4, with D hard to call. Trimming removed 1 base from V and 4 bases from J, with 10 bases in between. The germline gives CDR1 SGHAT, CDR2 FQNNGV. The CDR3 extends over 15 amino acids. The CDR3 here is CASSLVQRLNEKLFF. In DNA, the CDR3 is TGTGCCAGCAGCTTAGTACAGAGACTTAATGAAAAACTGTTTTTT.

CDR3 coding DNA: TGTGCCAGCAGCTTAAGGGAGCAGTTCTTC. This sequence encodes CASSLREQFF. The rearrangement uses TRBV7-3 and TRBJ2-1; no clear D gene. There are 10 residues in the CDR3. CDR1 and CDR2 from the germline V gene are SGHTA and FQGTGA. V was clipped by 1 base and J by 10 bases, with 2 bases between them.

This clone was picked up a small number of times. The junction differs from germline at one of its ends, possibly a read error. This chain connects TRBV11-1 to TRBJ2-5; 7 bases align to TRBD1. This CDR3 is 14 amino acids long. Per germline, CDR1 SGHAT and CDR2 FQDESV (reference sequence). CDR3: CASRLGTAQETQYF. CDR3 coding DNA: TGTGCCAGCAGATTAGGGACAGCACAAGAGACCCAGTACTTC.

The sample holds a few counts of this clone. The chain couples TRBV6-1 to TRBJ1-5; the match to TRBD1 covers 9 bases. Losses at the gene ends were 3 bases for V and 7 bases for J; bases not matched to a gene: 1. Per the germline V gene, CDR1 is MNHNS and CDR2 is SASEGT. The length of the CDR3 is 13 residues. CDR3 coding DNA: TGTGCCAGCAGTGACGACAGGGGGCAGCCCCAGCATTTT. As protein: CASSDDRGQPQHF.

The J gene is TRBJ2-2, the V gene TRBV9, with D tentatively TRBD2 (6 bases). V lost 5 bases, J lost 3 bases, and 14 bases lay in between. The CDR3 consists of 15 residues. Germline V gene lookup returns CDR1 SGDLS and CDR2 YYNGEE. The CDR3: CASSSRGDYTGELFF. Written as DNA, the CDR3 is TGTGCCAGCAGTTCTCGAGGGGACTACACCGGGGAGCTGTTTTTT.

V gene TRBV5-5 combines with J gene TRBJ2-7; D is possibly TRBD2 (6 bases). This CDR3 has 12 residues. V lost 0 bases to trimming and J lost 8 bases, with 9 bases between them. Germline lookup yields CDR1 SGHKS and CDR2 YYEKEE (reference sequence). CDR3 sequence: CASSLVREKQYF. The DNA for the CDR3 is TGTGCCAGCAGCTTGGTGCGGGAAAAGCAGTACTTC.

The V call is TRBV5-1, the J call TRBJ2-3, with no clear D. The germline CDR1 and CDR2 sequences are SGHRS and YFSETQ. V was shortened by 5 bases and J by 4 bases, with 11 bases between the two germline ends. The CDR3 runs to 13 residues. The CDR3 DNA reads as TGCGCCAGCAGTCTAGACCCCCCAGATACGCAGTATTTT. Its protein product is CASSLDPPDTQYF.